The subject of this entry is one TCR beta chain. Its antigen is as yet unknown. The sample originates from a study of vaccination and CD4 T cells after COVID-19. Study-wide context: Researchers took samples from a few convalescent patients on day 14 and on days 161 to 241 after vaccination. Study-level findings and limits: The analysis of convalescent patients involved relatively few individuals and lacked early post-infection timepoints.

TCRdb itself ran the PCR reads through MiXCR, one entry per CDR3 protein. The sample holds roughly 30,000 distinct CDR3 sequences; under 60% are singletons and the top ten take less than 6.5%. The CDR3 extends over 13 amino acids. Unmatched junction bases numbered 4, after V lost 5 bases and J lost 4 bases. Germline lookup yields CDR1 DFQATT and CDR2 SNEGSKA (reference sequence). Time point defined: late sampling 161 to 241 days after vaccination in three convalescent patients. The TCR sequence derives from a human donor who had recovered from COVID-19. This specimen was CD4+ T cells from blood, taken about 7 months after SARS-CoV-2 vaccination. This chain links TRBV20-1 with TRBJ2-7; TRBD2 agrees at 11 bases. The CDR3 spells CSARGLADYEQYF. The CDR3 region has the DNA TGCAGTGCTCGGGGACTAGCGGATTACGAGCAGTACTTC.